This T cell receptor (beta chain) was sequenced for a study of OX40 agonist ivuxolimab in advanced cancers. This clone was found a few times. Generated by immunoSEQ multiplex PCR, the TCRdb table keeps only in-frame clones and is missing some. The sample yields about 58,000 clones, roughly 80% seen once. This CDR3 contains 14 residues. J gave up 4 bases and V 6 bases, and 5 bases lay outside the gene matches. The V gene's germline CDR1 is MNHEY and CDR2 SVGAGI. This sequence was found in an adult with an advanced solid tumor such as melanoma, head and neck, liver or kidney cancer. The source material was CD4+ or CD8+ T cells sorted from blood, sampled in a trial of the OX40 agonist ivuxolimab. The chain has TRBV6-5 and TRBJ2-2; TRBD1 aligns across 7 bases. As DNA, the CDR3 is TGTGCCAGCAGCGGACAGGTTTTCACCGGGGAGCTGTTTTTT. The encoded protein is CASSGQVFTGELFF.